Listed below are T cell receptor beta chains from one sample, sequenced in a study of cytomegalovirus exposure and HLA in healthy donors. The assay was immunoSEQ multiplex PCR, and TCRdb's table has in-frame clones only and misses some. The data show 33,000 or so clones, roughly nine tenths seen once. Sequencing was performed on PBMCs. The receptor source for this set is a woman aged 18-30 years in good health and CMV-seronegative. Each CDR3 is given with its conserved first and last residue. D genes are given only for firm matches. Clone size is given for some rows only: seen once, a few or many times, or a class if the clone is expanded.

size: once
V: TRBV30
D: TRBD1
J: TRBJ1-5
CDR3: CAWSARQGKPYSNQPQHF
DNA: TGTGCCTGGAGTGCCAGACAGGGCAAACCGTATAGCAATCAGCCCCAGCATTTT

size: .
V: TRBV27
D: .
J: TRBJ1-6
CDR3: CASSRKGSGSSPLHF
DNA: TGTGCCAGCAGCCGGAAGGGGTCCGGGAGTTCACCCCTCCACTTT

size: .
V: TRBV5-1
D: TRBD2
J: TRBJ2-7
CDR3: CASSWHSAGGYEQYF
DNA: TGCGCCAGCAGCTGGCACTCGGCGGGAGGATACGAGCAGTACTTC

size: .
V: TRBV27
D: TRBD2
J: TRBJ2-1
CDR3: CASSSVAGASYNEQFF
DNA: TGTGCCAGCAGTTCCGTAGCGGGAGCGTCGTACAATGAGCAGTTCTTC

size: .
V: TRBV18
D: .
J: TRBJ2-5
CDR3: CASSPRGYQETQYF
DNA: TGTGCCAGCTCACCGAGGGGGTACCAAGAGACCCAGTACTTC

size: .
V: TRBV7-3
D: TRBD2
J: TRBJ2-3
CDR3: CASSLGGRVDTQYF
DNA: TGTGCCAGCAGCTTGGGGGGGAGGGTAGATACGCAGTATTTT

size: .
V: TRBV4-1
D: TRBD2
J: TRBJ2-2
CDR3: CASSLGGLDTGELFF
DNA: TGCGCCAGCAGCCTGGGGGGACTAGACACCGGGGAGCTGTTTTTT

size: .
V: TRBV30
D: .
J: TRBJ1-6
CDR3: CAWAQKTSSYNSPLHF
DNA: TGTGCCTGGGCCCAAAAGACAAGCTCCTATAATTCACCCCTCCACTTT

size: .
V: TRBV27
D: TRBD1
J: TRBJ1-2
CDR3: CASKLRQGYGYTF
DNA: TGTGCCAGCAAACTTCGACAGGGCTATGGCTACACCTTC

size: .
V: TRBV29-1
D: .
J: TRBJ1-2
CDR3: CSVGESSYGYTF
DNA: TGCAGCGTTGGCGAGAGTTCCTATGGCTACACCTTC

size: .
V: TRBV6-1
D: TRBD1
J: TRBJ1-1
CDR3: CASTTNRGTEAFF
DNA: TGTGCCAGCACCACGAACAGGGGTACTGAAGCTTTCTTT